This is a list of T cell receptor beta chains from one sample in a study of cytomegalovirus exposure and HLA in healthy donors. Assay: immunoSEQ multiplex PCR; the TCRdb copy retains only in-frame clones and omits some. The table has under 200,000 clones, around 63% seen once. Sequencing was carried out using PBMCs. The receptors shown here come from a woman aged 18-29 years in good health and CMV-seropositive. The CDR3 runs from the conserved cysteine through the conserved F or W. The D gene is left open where the match is weak. Clone size is given for some rows only: seen once, a few or many times, or a class if the clone is expanded.

len: 13; abundance: -; v_gene: TRBV29-1; d_gene: -; j_gene: TRBJ2-4; CDR3nt: TGCAGCGTTGAGTTACAGGGGACTAACATTCAGTACTTC; CDR3aa: CSVELQGTNIQYF
len: 15; abundance: -; v_gene: TRBV19; d_gene: -; j_gene: TRBJ1-5; CDR3nt: TGTGCCAGTAGTATAGGGCGGAAGAGCAATCAGCCCCAGCATTTT; CDR3aa: CASSIGRKSNQPQHF
len: 15; abundance: -; v_gene: TRBV27; d_gene: -; j_gene: TRBJ1-1; CDR3nt: TGTGCCAGCAGTTTAAGGCAGCTAGCTAGCACTGAAGCTTTCTTT; CDR3aa: CASSLRQLASTEAFF
len: 13; abundance: -; v_gene: TRBV6-5; d_gene: -; j_gene: TRBJ2-7; CDR3nt: TGTGCCAGCAGGACAGGGAGGATAGGCGAGCAGTACTTC; CDR3aa: CASRTGRIGEQYF
len: 14; abundance: -; v_gene: TRBV15; d_gene: -; j_gene: TRBJ1-1; CDR3nt: TGTGCCACCAGCAGAGATCGGGGGTGGACTGAAGCTTTCTTT; CDR3aa: CATSRDRGWTEAFF
len: 14; abundance: -; v_gene: TRBV7-2; d_gene: -; j_gene: TRBJ2-7; CDR3nt: TGTGCCAGCAGCACTCAGAGGGGGACCAGAGAGCAGTACTTC; CDR3aa: CASSTQRGTREQYF
len: 11; abundance: -; v_gene: TRBV6-6; d_gene: -; j_gene: TRBJ2-7; CDR3nt: TGTGCCAGCACCCAATCCTACGAGCAGTACTTC; CDR3aa: CASTQSYEQYF
len: 16; abundance: -; v_gene: TRBV5-1; d_gene: TRBD2; j_gene: TRBJ2-3; CDR3nt: TGCGCCAGCAGCCGAGGACTAGCGGGGGGGATAGATACGCAGTATTTT; CDR3aa: CASSRGLAGGIDTQYF
len: 15; abundance: -; v_gene: TRBV7-2; d_gene: -; j_gene: TRBJ1-6; CDR3nt: TGTGCCAGCAGCTTAGATATCTCCTATAATTCACCCCTCCACTTT; CDR3aa: CASSLDISYNSPLHF
len: 14; abundance: -; v_gene: TRBV5-1; d_gene: TRBD1; j_gene: TRBJ2-3; CDR3nt: TGCGCCAGCAGCGCGGGACAGGGGACAGATACGCAGTATTTT; CDR3aa: CASSAGQGTDTQYF
len: 16; abundance: -; v_gene: TRBV7-2; d_gene: -; j_gene: TRBJ1-1; CDR3nt: TGTGCCAGCAGCTTAGGGTTGCAGGGGATAGGAACTGAAGCTTTCTTT; CDR3aa: CASSLGLQGIGTEAFF
len: 16; abundance: -; v_gene: TRBV10-3; d_gene: TRBD1; j_gene: TRBJ1-1; CDR3nt: TGTGCCATCAGGGGGATCTCGACAGGGGAAAACACTGAAGCTTTCTTT; CDR3aa: CAIRGISTGENTEAFF
len: 16; abundance: -; v_gene: TRBV27; d_gene: -; j_gene: TRBJ1-4; CDR3nt: TGTGCCAGCAGTTACTACGCCGCCGCAACTAATGAAAAACTGTTTTTT; CDR3aa: CASSYYAAATNEKLFF
len: 16; abundance: -; v_gene: TRBV28; d_gene: TRBD2; j_gene: TRBJ2-2; CDR3nt: TGTGCCAGCAGACCTAGCGGGAGCGCGAACACCGGGGAGCTGTTTTTT; CDR3aa: CASRPSGSANTGELFF
len: 15; abundance: -; v_gene: TRBV28; d_gene: -; j_gene: TRBJ2-7; CDR3nt: TGTGCCAGAAGATCCCTCTCAGGACAACCCTACGAGCAGTACTTC; CDR3aa: CARRSLSGQPYEQYF
len: 14; abundance: -; v_gene: TRBV18; d_gene: TRBD1; j_gene: TRBJ2-7; CDR3nt: TGTGCCAGCTCAACCGGGACAGGGGTGGCCGAGCAGTACTTC; CDR3aa: CASSTGTGVAEQYF
len: 15; abundance: -; v_gene: TRBV7-3; d_gene: TRBD2; j_gene: TRBJ2-2; CDR3nt: TGTGCCAGCAGCAACCCCGGGACTAGTACCGGGGAGCTGTTTTTT; CDR3aa: CASSNPGTSTGELFF
len: 14; abundance: few; v_gene: TRBV5-5; d_gene: -; j_gene: TRBJ2-1; CDR3nt: TGTGCCAGCAGCTCCGACAGGATCTACAATGAGCAGTTCTTC; CDR3aa: CASSSDRIYNEQFF
len: 15; abundance: once; v_gene: TRBV15; d_gene: TRBD2; j_gene: TRBJ2-1; CDR3nt: TGTGCCACCAGCAGAGATACTAGCGGGAGTGATGAGCAGTTCTTC; CDR3aa: CATSRDTSGSDEQFF
len: 13; abundance: -; v_gene: TRBV27; d_gene: -; j_gene: TRBJ2-7; CDR3nt: TGTGCCAGCAGTTTAACCGGGATCTACGAGCAGTACTTC; CDR3aa: CASSLTGIYEQYF
len: 16; abundance: -; v_gene: TRBV13; d_gene: -; j_gene: TRBJ2-7; CDR3nt: TGTGCCAGCAGCCCCTACACAGGGGCGCGGGGCTACGAGCAGTACTTC; CDR3aa: CASSPYTGARGYEQYF
len: 14; abundance: -; v_gene: TRBV6-6; d_gene: -; j_gene: TRBJ2-7; CDR3nt: TGTGCCAGCAGTTACTCCCCGGACACCTACGAGCAGTACTTC; CDR3aa: CASSYSPDTYEQYF
len: 16; abundance: -; v_gene: TRBV5-1; d_gene: TRBD1; j_gene: TRBJ2-1; CDR3nt: TGCGCCAGCAGCCCGACGTCCGGGACAGGGAACAATGAGCAGTTCTTC; CDR3aa: CASSPTSGTGNNEQFF
len: 15; abundance: -; v_gene: TRBV4-3; d_gene: TRBD1; j_gene: TRBJ1-6; CDR3nt: TGCGCCAGCAGCCAGGGACAGGTGGGGTTTTCACCCCTCCACTTT; CDR3aa: CASSQGQVGFSPLHF
len: 15; abundance: -; v_gene: TRBV5-1; d_gene: TRBD1; j_gene: TRBJ1-2; CDR3nt: TGCGCCAGCAGCTTTTTGGACAGGAGCCCCCATGGCTACACCTTC; CDR3aa: CASSFLDRSPHGYTF
len: 14; abundance: -; v_gene: TRBV7-3; d_gene: -; j_gene: TRBJ2-3; CDR3nt: TGTGCCAGCAGCTTAACGCCTACTGTGGATACGCAGTATTTT; CDR3aa: CASSLTPTVDTQYF
len: 18; abundance: -; v_gene: TRBV4-3; d_gene: TRBD1; j_gene: TRBJ1-4; CDR3nt: TGCGCCAGCAGCCAAGAGATTCCTTCGGGACAGGGGTATGAAAAACTGTTTTTT; CDR3aa: CASSQEIPSGQGYEKLFF
len: 14; abundance: few; v_gene: TRBV4-1; d_gene: -; j_gene: TRBJ2-7; CDR3nt: TGCGCCAGCAGCCAAACGCAGATCGGCGGCGAGCAGTACTTC; CDR3aa: CASSQTQIGGEQYF
len: 13; abundance: -; v_gene: TRBV7-3; d_gene: -; j_gene: TRBJ2-3; CDR3nt: TGTGCCAGCAGTCCTTTTTCCGGGGATACGCAGTATTTT; CDR3aa: CASSPFSGDTQYF
len: 15; abundance: -; v_gene: TRBV7-3; d_gene: TRBD1; j_gene: TRBJ2-1; CDR3nt: TGTGCCAGCAGCTTAAGTGGGACAGCCTTTAATGAGCAGTTCTTC; CDR3aa: CASSLSGTAFNEQFF
len: 14; abundance: -; v_gene: TRBV7-9; d_gene: -; j_gene: TRBJ2-7; CDR3nt: TGTGCCAGCAGCCAGACAGGTAGCTCCTACGAGCAGTACTTC; CDR3aa: CASSQTGSSYEQYF
len: 15; abundance: few; v_gene: TRBV14; d_gene: -; j_gene: TRBJ1-2; CDR3nt: TGTGCCAGCAGCCCTCCGGGACAACTGGGAAATGGCTACACCTTC; CDR3aa: CASSPPGQLGNGYTF
len: 15; abundance: -; v_gene: TRBV5-1; d_gene: TRBD1; j_gene: TRBJ1-2; CDR3nt: TGCGCCAGCAGCTTGGTCTCAGGGGGAAACTATGGCTACACCTTC; CDR3aa: CASSLVSGGNYGYTF
len: 14; abundance: few; v_gene: TRBV6-5; d_gene: -; j_gene: TRBJ1-3; CDR3nt: TGTGCCAGCAGTCAGACAGTGAGTGGAAACACCATATATTTT; CDR3aa: CASSQTVSGNTIYF
len: 16; abundance: -; v_gene: TRBV5-8; d_gene: -; j_gene: TRBJ2-6; CDR3nt: TGTGCCAGCAGCTTAGGGGCCCCAAGGGGGGCCAACGTCCTGACTTTC; CDR3aa: CASSLGAPRGANVLTF
len: 15; abundance: few; v_gene: TRBV4-3; d_gene: TRBD1; j_gene: TRBJ1-2; CDR3nt: TGCGCCAGCAGCCAAGAACAGGGGGCCCTGGGAGGCTACACCTTC; CDR3aa: CASSQEQGALGGYTF
len: 16; abundance: -; v_gene: TRBV6-6; d_gene: TRBD2; j_gene: TRBJ2-1; CDR3nt: TGTGCCAGCAGTTACGCTACTAGCGGGGGTAGGAATGAGCAGTTCTTC; CDR3aa: CASSYATSGGRNEQFF
len: 15; abundance: -; v_gene: TRBV7-8; d_gene: -; j_gene: TRBJ1-1; CDR3nt: TGTGCCAGCAGCTTAGCTTCGGGCCGAGGGACTGAAGCTTTCTTT; CDR3aa: CASSLASGRGTEAFF
len: 13; abundance: -; v_gene: TRBV2; d_gene: -; j_gene: TRBJ2-3; CDR3nt: TGTGCCAGCATACGGGGAGGCACAGATACGCAGTATTTT; CDR3aa: CASIRGGTDTQYF
len: 13; abundance: -; v_gene: TRBV5-1; d_gene: -; j_gene: TRBJ1-4; CDR3nt: TGCGCCAGCAGCTGGGGGGGGGAAGAAAAACTGTTTTTT; CDR3aa: CASSWGGEEKLFF
len: 13; abundance: -; v_gene: TRBV30; d_gene: -; j_gene: TRBJ2-1; CDR3nt: TGTGCCTGCCAGATACCCCCGGGGGTAGAGCAGTTCTTC; CDR3aa: CACQIPPGVEQFF
len: 14; abundance: few; v_gene: TRBV5-1; d_gene: -; j_gene: TRBJ2-1; CDR3nt: TGCGCCAGCAGCCCCGGGACACCTGGCAATGAGCAGTTCTTC; CDR3aa: CASSPGTPGNEQFF
len: 18; abundance: -; v_gene: TRBV4-1; d_gene: TRBD1; j_gene: TRBJ1-4; CDR3nt: TGCGCCAGCAGCAAGGTTGGGGAACCAGGGGGCTCAAATGAAAAACTGTTTTTT; CDR3aa: CASSKVGEPGGSNEKLFF
len: 17; abundance: few; v_gene: TRBV6-4; d_gene: TRBD1; j_gene: TRBJ2-2; CDR3nt: TGTGCCAGCAGTGACTCCGCGGGACAGGGCGACACCGGGGAGCTGTTTTTT; CDR3aa: CASSDSAGQGDTGELFF
len: 15; abundance: -; v_gene: TRBV6-6; d_gene: -; j_gene: TRBJ1-6; CDR3nt: TGTGCCAGCAAGGATGAACAGTTCGGTATTTCACCCCTCCACTTT; CDR3aa: CASKDEQFGISPLHF
len: 13; abundance: -; v_gene: TRBV6-6; d_gene: TRBD1; j_gene: TRBJ1-1; CDR3nt: TGTGCCAGCAGTTACGGACAGGGATCTGGAGCTTTCTTT; CDR3aa: CASSYGQGSGAFF